These 17 T cell receptor beta chains were sequenced from one sample in a study of glioma-infiltrating T cells after dendritic cell vaccination. Repertoires were generated with immunoSEQ multiplex PCR, while TCRdb's copy carries only in-frame clones and drops some. The sample has around 21,000 clones; less than 85% are singletons. The input for sequencing was blood, taken before dendritic cell vaccination. The receptor set was obtained from a human donor with glioblastoma.

The V call is TRBV4-3, the J call TRBJ2-3; 10 bases align to TRBD1. V lost 0 bases and J lost 3; bases outside the gene matches: 3. In germline, CDR1 is LGHNA, CDR2 YSLEER. The CDR3 runs 16 residues. The CDR3 here is CASSQETGGMTDTQYF. CDR3 sequence (DNA): TGCGCCAGCAGCCAAGAGACAGGGGGCATGACAGATACGCAGTATTTT.

V and J are TRBV6-4 and TRBJ2-1; TRBD2 matches at 8 bases. Germline V lookup: CDR1 MRHNA, CDR2 SNTAGT. V shed 0 bases and J 2 bases; nucleotides not matched to a gene: 0. CDR3 length equals 15 residues. The CDR3 DNA follows: TGTGCCAGCAGTGACTCAGCGGGAGCCTACAATGAGCAGTTCTTC. Translating it yields CASSDSAGAYNEQFF.

The chain employs TRBV6-1 and TRBJ1-2; D gene uncertain. This CDR3 region has 14 residues. Germline CDR1 is MNHNS and CDR2 is SASEGT. V dropped 7 bases and J dropped 0 bases, with 12 bases sitting between them. CDR3 in amino acids: CASTPSVTNYGYTF. The CDR3 DNA reads as TGTGCCAGCACCCCGAGTGTGACTAACTATGGCTACACCTTC.

This rearrangement joins TRBV7-9 to TRBJ1-3; 7 bases line up with TRBD1. The V gene end was trimmed by 5 bases and the J gene end by 1 base; junction bases not matched to a gene: 11. The germline CDR1 and CDR2 sequences are SEHNR and FQNEAQ (reference sequence). The CDR3 sequence is 17 residues long. CDR3 loop: CASSPPAGDSSGNTIYF. The CDR3 DNA reads as TGTGCCAGCAGCCCACCAGCGGGGGACAGTTCTGGAAACACCATATATTTT. The whole variable domain, remainder taken from reference TRBV7-9 and TRBJ1-3, is DTGVSQNPRHKITKRGQNVTFRCDPISEHNRLYWYRQTLGQGPEFLTYFQNEAQLEKSRLLSDRFSAERPKGSFSTLEIQRTEQGDSAMYLCASSPPAGDSSGNTIYFGEGSWLTVV.

The chain links TRBV10-3 to TRBJ1-3; D is uncertain. Germline CDR1 reads ENHRY; CDR2 reads SYGVKD. This CDR3 spans 12 amino acids. V lost 3 bases, J lost 7 bases, and 7 bases lay in between. The chain's CDR3 is CAISDPLNTIYF. CDR3 bases: TGTGCCATCAGTGACCCACTGAACACCATATATTTT.

The chain joins TRBV7-3 to TRBJ2-1; 8 bases map to TRBD2. V lost 5 bases and J lost 5; bases outside the gene matches: 14. The CDR3 has 17 residues. CDR1 is SGHTA and CDR2 is FQGTGA in the germline V gene. CDR3 sequence: CASSLSPSSGTNNEQFF. The CDR3 bases are TGTGCCAGCAGCCTCAGCCCCAGTAGCGGGACTAACAATGAGCAGTTCTTC. The full variable domain, with the rest looked up from reference TRBV7-3 and TRBJ2-1, is GAGVSQTPSNKVTEKGKYVELRCDPISGHTALYWYRQSLGQGPEFLIYFQGTGAADDSGLPNDRFFAVRPEGSVSTLKIQRTERGDSAVYLCASSLSPSSGTNNEQFFGPGTRLTVL.

This clone was observed a handful of times. One end of the junction is discordant with germline, which a read error may explain. This chain connects TRBV14 to TRBJ2-7, with D possibly TRBD2 on 6 matching bases. CDR3 length: 15 amino acids. Looked up from germline, CDR1 is SGHDN and CDR2 is FVKESK. The CDR3 region is CASSEYAGPSYEQYF. The CDR3 DNA reads as TGCGCCAGCAGTGAGTACGCGGGACCCTCCTACGAGCAGTACTTC.

This chain uses TRBV19 with TRBJ1-4; 7 positions match TRBD1. CDR1 is LNHDA and CDR2 is SQIVND in the germline V gene (reference sequence). The CDR3 covers 15 residues. After removal of 3 bases from V and 5 bases from J, the junction contained 6 bases not matched to a gene. CDR3 protein: CASSIPTGPNEKLFF. The CDR3 nucleotides read TGTGCCAGTAGTATCCCGACAGGGCCGAATGAAAAACTGTTTTTT.

The V and J genes are TRBV2 and TRBJ2-1, with 12 bases lining up with TRBD2. J was trimmed by 7 bases and V by 6 bases; bases with no gene match: 7. The CDR3 contains 15 residues. Germline assignment: CDR1 SNHLY and CDR2 FYNNEI. This CDR3 is CASRLLAGGPNEQFF. The CDR3, as DNA: TGTGCCAGCAGGCTCCTAGCGGGAGGGCCTAATGAGCAGTTCTTC.

The chain joins TRBV19 to TRBJ2-7; 8 nucleotides match TRBD1. This CDR3 has 14 residues. The V segment lost 5 bases and the J segment 4 bases; nucleotides outside the gene matches: 7. Germline CDR1 LNHDA, CDR2 SQIVND (reference sequence). The CDR3 DNA reads TGTGCCAGTAGTCAACGGACAGGGTCATACGAGCAGTACTTC. Translation gives CASSQRTGSYEQYF.

This rearrangement joins TRBV5-4 to TRBJ1-1; D uncertain. The CDR3 is made up of 12 amino acids. V was cut by 0 bases and J by 7 bases, with 7 bases left in between. Germline CDR1 and CDR2: SGHNT and YYREEE (reference sequence). Here the CDR3 reads CASSLVAGEAFF. CDR3 DNA: TGTGCCAGCAGCTTGGTCGCAGGTGAAGCTTTCTTT.

V usage is TRBV29-1 and J usage is TRBJ1-2, with a weak D call TRBD1 (5 bases). CDR1 is SQVTM and CDR2 is ANQGSEA in the germline V gene. CDR3 length: 14 amino acids. Between the trimmed V and J ends, which lost 4 bases and 2 bases, there was a span of 14 bases. CDR3 region: CSVGGSRENYGYTF. The DNA for the CDR3 is TGCAGCGTTGGGGGCAGTAGGGAAAACTATGGCTACACCTTC.

The chain links TRBV7-9 to TRBJ2-4; 9 bases align to TRBD1. This CDR3 has 13 amino acids. Per the germline V gene, CDR1 is SEHNR and CDR2 is FQNEAQ (reference sequence). Losses at the gene ends were 10 bases for V and 1 base for J; bases not matched to a gene: 2. In nucleotides, the CDR3 is TGTGCCATACAGGGGGCTGCCAAAAACATTCAGTACTTC. As protein: CAIQGAAKNIQYF. Drawing the rest from reference TRBV7-9 and TRBJ2-4, the complete variable domain is DTGVSQNPRHKITKRGQNVTFRCDPISEHNRLYWYRQTLGQGPEFLTYFQNEAQLEKSRLLSDRFSAERPKGSFSTLEIQRTEQGDSAMYLCAIQGAAKNIQYFGAGTRLSVL.

The table lists this clone with a few counts. V and J are TRBV28 and TRBJ1-4; D gene unclear. The CDR3 runs to 11 residues. Germline assignment: CDR1 MDHEN and CDR2 SYDVKM. Trimming cost V 1 base and J 14 bases, with 8 bases left between them. This CDR3 is CASSLSRWLFF. In nucleotides, the CDR3 is TGTGCCAGCAGTTTATCACGGTGGCTGTTTTTT.

The rearrangement uses TRBV11-2 and TRBJ2-7, with D perhaps TRBD2 (6 bases). The CDR3 has 15 residues. V was trimmed by 5 bases and J by 3 bases, leaving 17 bases between them. CDR1 is SGHAT, CDR2 FQNNGV, per germline. The CDR3 loop is CASSQLWGGIYEQYF. The CDR3 nucleotides are TGTGCCAGCAGCCAACTCTGGGGCGGGATCTACGAGCAGTACTTC.

This clone was seen just once. The junction does not match germline at one end; this may be a read error. The gene calls are TRBV9 and TRBJ2-2, with a tentative D call TRBD2 (6 bases). The CDR3 consists of 13 residues. Germline loops: CDR1 SGDLS, CDR2 YYNGEE. CDR3 DNA sequence: TGTGCCAGCAGCCAATTCCTTGCCGGGGGGCTGTTTTTT. Translation: CASSQFLAGGLFF.

J is TRBJ1-1 and V is TRBV1; no check of the table's D call, TRBD1, against the DNA was made. TRBV1 is shown as a pseudogene. The CDR3 loop spans 16 amino acids. The CDR3 region is CTSSQGTVPKNTEAFF. CDR3 bases: TGCACCAGCAGCCAAGGGACAGTACCCAAGAACACTGAAGCTTTCTTT.